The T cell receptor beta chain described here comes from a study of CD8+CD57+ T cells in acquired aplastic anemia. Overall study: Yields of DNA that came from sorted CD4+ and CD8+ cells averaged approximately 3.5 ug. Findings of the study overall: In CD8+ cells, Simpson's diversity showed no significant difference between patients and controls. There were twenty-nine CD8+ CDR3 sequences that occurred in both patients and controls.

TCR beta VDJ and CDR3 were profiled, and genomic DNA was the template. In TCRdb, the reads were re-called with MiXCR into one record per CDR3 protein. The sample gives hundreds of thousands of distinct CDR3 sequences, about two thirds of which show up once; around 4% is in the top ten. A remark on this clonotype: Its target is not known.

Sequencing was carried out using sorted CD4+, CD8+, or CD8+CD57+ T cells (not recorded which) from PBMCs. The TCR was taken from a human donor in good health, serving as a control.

Here the CDR3 reads CSASPDSTINTEAFF. CDR3 DNA sequence: TGCAGTGCTAGCCCCGACAGCACCATCAACACTGAAGCTTTCTTT. J is TRBJ1-1 and V is TRBV20-1, with D tentatively TRBD1 (5 bases). Germline V CDR1 and CDR2: DFQATT, SNEGSKA (reference sequence). CDR3 size: 15 residues. Deletions cut 3 bases from V and 2 bases from J, with 16 bases between.